The clone carrying this TCR beta chain has just one count. Its antigen remains unidentified. This entry belongs to a study of graft-versus-host responses after intestinal transplantation. Study in general: Isolated intestinal, liver-intestinal, or multivisceral transplants were what recipients had. Recipients across the board were started on anti-thymocyte globulin induction, then kept on tacrolimus and steroids for roughly 3 years.

The study, taken as a whole, reports: Within the allografts of patients who had graft-donor T cell macrochimerism, graft-versus-host to host-versus-graft clonal ratios were high. GvH clonotypes were identified within recipient marrow, with a subset emerging first in ileum or blood.

Generated by immunoSEQ multiplex PCR, the TCRdb table keeps only in-frame clones and is missing some. Among more than 70,000 clones listed, roughly 90% were seen once. V lost 4 bases and J lost 1, with 5 bases in between. The germline CDR1 and CDR2 sequences are SNHLY and FYNNEI. The CDR3 has 13 amino acids. The source was unstimulated CD4+ T cells sorted from spleen or lymph node cells, collected before intestinal transplant. This clonotype was sampled from a human donor who received an intestinal transplant. The V gene is TRBV2, the J gene TRBJ1-5; no definite D call. The chain's CDR3 is CASSVQSNQPQHF. In nucleotides, the CDR3 is TGTGCCAGCAGTGTACAGAGCAATCAGCCCCAGCATTTT.